These 14 T cell receptor beta chains were all obtained from the same sample, sequenced in a study of blood T cell repertoires in COVID-19. Generated by immunoSEQ multiplex PCR, the TCRdb table keeps only in-frame clones and is missing some. The sample yields 380,000 or so clones, more than 75% seen once. Sequencing input: PBMCs or T cells enriched from blood (not recorded which). The receptors come from a woman in her thirties with acute COVID-19.

J is TRBJ2-1 and V is TRBV19; D is perhaps TRBD2 (6 bases). This CDR3 has 13 amino acids. The V gene's germline CDR1 is LNHDA and CDR2 SQIVND (reference sequence). With 5 bases removed from V and 9 bases from J, the gap between germline ends came to 14 bases. CDR3 bases: TGTGCCAGTAGTGCCGGGACTCACGGTGAGCAGTTCTTC. This gives the protein CASSAGTHGEQFF.

The genes are TRBV7-2 and TRBJ1-3; D gene ambiguous. Trimming took off 1 base at V and 3 bases at J, with 10 bases between the two ends. Germline CDR1 and CDR2: SGHTA and FQGNSA. This CDR3 is built from 15 residues. CDR3 region: CASSLDSLSGNTIYF. The CDR3 bases are TGTGCCAGCAGCTTAGACAGTTTGAGTGGAAACACCATATATTTT.

This chain joins TRBV27 and TRBJ1-4; TRBD1 might be the D (5 bases). Germline lookup yields CDR1 MNHEY and CDR2 SMNVEV (reference sequence). The CDR3 covers 14 residues. Trimming removed 5 bases from V and 5 bases from J, with 12 bases in between. The CDR3 is CASSTGHRNEKLFF. The CDR3 DNA follows: TGTGCCAGCAGTACCGGACACCGAAATGAAAAACTGTTTTTT.

The gene calls are TRBV9 and TRBJ2-1; 10 bases are a match to TRBD2. Germline assignment: CDR1 SGDLS and CDR2 YYNGEE. This CDR3 has 17 residues. J gave up 5 bases and V 4 bases, and 12 bases lay outside the gene matches. DNA of the CDR3: TGTGCCAGCAGCCCGTGGGATCTAGCGGGGGCCGACAATGAGCAGTTCTTC. As protein: CASSPWDLAGADNEQFF.

The chain links TRBV11-1 to TRBJ2-1; 11 bases are a match to TRBD2. There are 15 residues in the CDR3. Germline V CDR1 and CDR2: SGHAT, FQDESV (reference sequence). V lost 5 bases to trimming and J lost 3 bases; unmatched junction nucleotides: 3. DNA for the CDR3: TGTGCCAGCAGCCACCTAGCGGGAGGCTACAATGAGCAGTTCTTC. It yields the protein CASSHLAGGYNEQFF. Full variable domain (remainder filled in from reference TRBV11-1 and TRBJ2-1): EAEVAQSPRYKITEKSQAVAFWCDPISGHATLYWYRQILGQGPELLVQFQDESVVDDSQLPKDRFSAERLKGVDSTLKIQPAELGDSAMYLCASSHLAGGYNEQFFGPGTRLTVL.

The V and J genes are TRBV5-1 and TRBJ2-2; D perhaps matches TRBD1 (6 bases). Between the trimmed V and J ends, which lost 6 bases and 3 bases, there was a span of 12 bases. Germline CDR1 SGHRS, CDR2 YFSETQ. This CDR3 region has 14 residues. CDR3 amino acids: CASTPQGYTGELFF. The CDR3 DNA reads TGCGCCAGCACCCCTCAGGGGTACACCGGGGAGCTGTTTTTT.

This rearrangement joins TRBV7-2 to TRBJ1-2, with TRBD1 as a possible D gene (6 bases). Germline V CDR1 and CDR2: SGHTA, FQGNSA. The CDR3 is 15 amino acids. Trimming took off 3 bases at V and 0 bases at J, with 11 bases between the two ends. The CDR3: CASSFQGSANYGYTF. Written as DNA, the CDR3 is TGTGCCAGCAGCTTTCAGGGGTCCGCTAACTATGGCTACACCTTC.

This clone was detected only once. The chain uses TRBV6-6 and TRBJ1-1, with D uncertain. V was pared by 4 bases and J by 2 bases, with 8 bases between. This CDR3 spans 13 amino acids. Germline values: CDR1 MNHNY, CDR2 SVGAGI (reference sequence). The CDR3 region has the DNA TGTGCCAGCAGTTCGCGTATAAACACTGAAGCTTTCTTT. Its protein product is CASSSRINTEAFF.

The chain combines TRBV27 with TRBJ1-5; possible D gene TRBD1, 5 bases. The germline CDR1 and CDR2 sequences are MNHEY and SMNVEV (reference sequence). Trimming left V 0 bases short and J 0 bases short, with 9 bases between. The CDR3 runs 16 residues. This chain's CDR3 is CASSLSGGLSNQPQHF. The CDR3 DNA follows: TGTGCCAGCAGTTTATCGGGGGGTCTTAGCAATCAGCCCCAGCATTTT.

This chain joins TRBV15 and TRBJ2-7, with 10 bases matching TRBD2. J gave up 5 bases and V 8 bases, and 3 bases lay outside the gene matches. Germline CDR1 and CDR2: LNHNV and YYDKDF (reference sequence). This CDR3 contains 12 residues. The CDR3 loop reads CATLGTSDEQYF. CDR3 coding DNA: TGTGCCACCCTCGGGACTAGCGACGAGCAGTACTTC. Based on the CDR3 plus reference TRBV15 and TRBJ2-7, the full variable domain is DAMVIQNPRYQVTQFGKPVTLSCSQTLNHNVMYWYQQKSSQAPKLLFHYYDKDFNNEADTPDNFQSRRPNTSFCFLDIRSPGLGDTAMYLCATLGTSDEQYFGPGTRLTVT.

This chain joins TRBV9 and TRBJ2-1, with a possible D match to TRBD1 (6 bases). The CDR3 contains 17 residues. Germline V gene sequence: CDR1 SGDLS, CDR2 YYNGEE. V was cut by 0 bases and J by 4 bases, with 17 bases left in between. The CDR3 is CASSVGGPAMLYNEQFF. CDR3 DNA sequence: TGTGCCAGCAGCGTAGGGGGGCCCGCTATGTTATACAATGAGCAGTTCTTC.

This rearrangement joins TRBV6-5 to TRBJ2-1; no firm D call. Germline V gene data show CDR1 as MNHEY and CDR2 as SVGAGI. CDR3 length: 11 amino acids. Between the trimmed V and J ends, which lost 11 bases and 9 bases, there was a span of 14 bases. CDR3 region: CAGDHSPEQFF. The CDR3 DNA reads as TGTGCCGGCGATCATAGCCCTGAGCAGTTCTTC.

This sequence joins TRBV18 and TRBJ2-7; 10 bases match TRBD1. Trimming removed 6 bases from V and 6 bases from J; junction bases left unmatched: 8. Germline V gene sequence: CDR1 KGHSH, CDR2 LQKENI. The CDR3 has 14 residues. This chain's CDR3 is CASSLRDRGTEQYF. CDR3 bases: TGTGCCAGCTCCCTACGGGACAGGGGAACCGAGCAGTACTTC.

This chain joins TRBV6-1 and TRBJ1-4; a possible D gene is TRBD1 (5 bases). The germline V gene has CDR1 MNHNS and CDR2 SASEGT. Trimming stripped 4 bases from V and 0 bases from J, with 12 bases between. This CDR3 is 16 amino acids long. The DNA of the CDR3 is TGTGCCAGCAGTGCAAGACAGACCGCAACTAATGAAAAACTGTTTTTT. It yields the protein CASSARQTATNEKLFF.